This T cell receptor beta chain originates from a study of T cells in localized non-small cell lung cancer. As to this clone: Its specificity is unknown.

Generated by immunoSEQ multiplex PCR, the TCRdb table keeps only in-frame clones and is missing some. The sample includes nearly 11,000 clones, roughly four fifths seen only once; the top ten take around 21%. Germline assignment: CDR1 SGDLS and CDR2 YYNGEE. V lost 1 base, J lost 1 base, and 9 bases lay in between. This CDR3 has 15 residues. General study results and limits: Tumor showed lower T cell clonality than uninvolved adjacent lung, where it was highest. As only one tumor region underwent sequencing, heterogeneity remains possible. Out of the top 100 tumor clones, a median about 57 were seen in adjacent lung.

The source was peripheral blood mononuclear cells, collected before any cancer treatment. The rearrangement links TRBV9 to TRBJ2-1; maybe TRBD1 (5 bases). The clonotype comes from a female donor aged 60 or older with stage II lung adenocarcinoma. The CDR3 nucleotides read TGTGCCAGCAGCGTACGTCCAGGGTCCTACAATGAGCAGTTCTTC. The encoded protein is CASSVRPGSYNEQFF.